Shown below are 10 T cell receptor beta chains from a single sample sequenced in a study of radiation and T cells in renal cell carcinoma. Clones were read by immunoSEQ multiplex PCR, and TCRdb kept only the in-frame ones, dropping some. The sample holds 15,000 to 20,000 clones, under 70% seen once. Treatment specified: 15 Gy SBRT to primary tumor, nephrectomy 4 weeks later. The source was tumor tissue, collected from a patient whose treatment included radiotherapy and nephrectomy. The receptors were gathered from a woman in her 70s with renal cell carcinoma.

The CDR3 sequence is CASSPPGRSDYEQYF. The CDR3 DNA reads TGTGCCAGCTCACCACCGGGACGCAGTGACTACGAGCAGTACTTC. The chain uses TRBV18 and TRBJ2-7; D possibly matches TRBD1 or TRBD2 (5 bases each). The V gene's germline CDR1 is KGHSH and CDR2 LQKENI. V was cut by 0 bases and J by 3 bases, with 12 bases left in between. This CDR3 comprises 15 residues.

The chain couples TRBV19 to TRBJ1-3; possible D gene TRBD1, 5 bases. Germline V gene sequence: CDR1 LNHDA, CDR2 SQIVND (reference sequence). V lost 6 bases and J lost 2, with 8 bases in between. The CDR3 sequence is 13 residues long. The CDR3 sequence: CASSRDAGNTIYF. Written as DNA, the CDR3 is TGTGCCAGTAGCAGGGATGCTGGAAACACCATATATTTT.

The chain carries TRBV29-1 and TRBJ2-5, with TRBD2 matching 14 bases. The CDR3 has 14 amino acids. Germline CDR1 SQVTM, CDR2 ANQGSEA. After removal of 7 bases from V and 4 bases from J, the junction contained 5 bases not matched to a gene. CDR3 sequence: CSGRLAGGLETQYF. The CDR3 nucleotides are TGCAGCGGTAGACTAGCGGGAGGGCTAGAGACCCAGTACTTC.

In DNA, the CDR3 is TGTGCCAGCAGCCGTACTAGCGAGACCTACAATGAGCAGTTCTTC. Amino acid sequence: CASSRTSETYNEQFF. The rearrangement joins TRBV11-3 to TRBJ2-1; TRBD2 matches 7 bases. The J segment lost 2 bases and the V segment lost 5 bases, leaving 6 bases of the junction unmatched. The CDR3 extends over 15 amino acids. Germline V gene lookup returns CDR1 SGHNT and CDR2 YENEEA.

DNA of the CDR3: TGTGCCAGCAGCTTTCTGGGTACAGAGACCCAGTACTTC. Encoded protein: CASSFLGTETQYF. This sequence joins TRBV7-9 and TRBJ2-5; D remains ambiguous. Trimming cost V 3 bases and J 4 bases, with 9 bases left between them. The germline V gene has CDR1 SEHNR and CDR2 FQNEAQ (reference sequence). The CDR3 spans 13 residues. The whole variable domain, filled in from reference TRBV7-9 and TRBJ2-5, reads DTGVSQNPRHKITKRGQNVTFRCDPISEHNRLYWYRQTLGQGPEFLTYFQNEAQLEKSRLLSDRFSAERPKGSFSTLEIQRTEQGDSAMYLCASSFLGTETQYFGPGTRLLVL.

This clone appeared many times. The chain joins TRBV20-1 to TRBJ2-1; D unclear. In germline, CDR1 is DFQATT, CDR2 SNEGSKA (reference sequence). CDR3 length equals 11 residues. The ends were cut back, 6 bases at V and 6 bases at J, with 9 bases in the middle. CDR3 residues: CSAHNTNEQFF. Written as DNA, the CDR3 is TGCAGTGCCCACAATACCAATGAGCAGTTCTTC.

The chain recombines TRBV9 with TRBJ2-2, with D possibly TRBD2 on 5 matching bases. Per germline, CDR1 SGDLS and CDR2 YYNGEE. Trimming shortened V by 0 bases and J by 8 bases, and 14 bases separated the two germline ends. CDR3 length: 15 residues. CDR3 residues: CASSVERTVRGELFF. Here the CDR3 DNA reads TGTGCCAGCAGCGTAGAGAGGACTGTCAGAGGGGAGCTGTTTTTT.

This clone was counted between two and nine times. The chain has TRBV6-5 and TRBJ1-3, with D perhaps matching TRBD1 (5 bases). Germline CDR1 MNHEY, CDR2 SVGAGI. V lost 10 bases to trimming and J lost 2 bases, with 12 bases between them. The CDR3 length is 13 residues. This chain's CDR3 is CATAQEPGNTIYF. The CDR3 DNA reads TGTGCCACCGCACAGGAGCCTGGAAACACCATATATTTT.

The chain couples TRBV25-1 to TRBJ2-7, with D unresolved. V was shortened by 4 bases and J by 1 base, with 8 bases between the two germline ends. This CDR3 is built from 13 residues. Germline CDR1 and CDR2: MGHDK and SYGVNS. The chain's CDR3 is CASSGTSSYEQYF. Written as DNA, the CDR3 is TGTGCCAGCAGTGGAACATCTTCCTACGAGCAGTACTTC.

The chain joins TRBV10-3 to TRBJ2-3; 10 positions agree with TRBD2. J gave up 1 base and V 3 bases, and 4 bases lay outside the gene matches. The CDR3 covers 16 residues. CDR1 ENHRY and CDR2 SYGVKD come from the germline V gene. CDR3 sequence (DNA): TGTGCCATCAGTGATTCTCTAGCGGGGGGCACAGATACGCAGTATTTT. It specifies CAISDSLAGGTDTQYF.